One sample yielded the 9 T cell receptor beta chains listed below, sequenced in a study of OX40 agonist ivuxolimab in advanced cancers. Method: immunoSEQ multiplex PCR; TCRdb's copy keeps in-frame clones and lacks some. Of about 92,000 clones detected, roughly 90% appear once; the ten largest clones hold 0.25% to 0.35%. The sequences come from CD4+ or CD8+ T cells sorted from blood, collected in a trial of the OX40 agonist ivuxolimab. The receptor source for this set is an adult with an advanced solid tumor such as melanoma, head and neck, liver or kidney cancer.

The rearrangement joins TRBV28 to TRBJ2-5, with 9 bases identical to TRBD2. Per germline, CDR1 MDHEN and CDR2 SYDVKM. V dropped 7 bases and J dropped 1; count of bases not matched to a gene: 16. The CDR3 extends over 18 amino acids. The CDR3, as DNA: TGTGCCAGCAACGCCCCAACGGTCCATAGCGGGGGCCAAGAGACCCAGTACTTC. This translates into CASNAPTVHSGGQETQYF. Full variable domain (remainder filled in from reference TRBV28 and TRBJ2-5): DVKVTQSSRYLVKRTGEKVFLECVQDMDHENMFWYRQDPGLGLRLIYFSYDVKMKEKGDIPEGYSVSREKKERFSLILESASTNQTSMYLCASNAPTVHSGGQETQYFGPGTRLLVL.

The chain employs TRBV28 and TRBJ1-4; D uncertain. Germline-derived CDR1 and CDR2 are MDHEN and SYDVKM. The CDR3 consists of 13 residues. Trimming took 6 bases from V and 3 from J, leaving 8 bases between them. The CDR3 loop is CASSQTPNEKLFF. CDR3 sequence (DNA): TGTGCCAGCAGCCAAACACCTAATGAAAAACTGTTTTTT.

This sequence joins TRBV7-3 and TRBJ2-7; unclear D gene. CDR1 is SGHTA and CDR2 is FQGTGA in the germline V gene. Deletions cut 4 bases from V and 10 bases from J, with 20 bases between. The length of the CDR3 is 14 residues. CDR3 sequence: CASSSRLGRYPQYF. As DNA, the CDR3 is TGTGCCAGCAGCTCCAGATTGGGTCGCTACCCCCAGTACTTC.

V and J are TRBV6-1 and TRBJ1-2; tentative D call: TRBD1 (5 bases). CDR3 length equals 15 residues. Germline V gene sequence: CDR1 MNHNS, CDR2 SASEGT. The V and J ends lost 3 bases and 3 bases respectively, with 14 bases between them. CDR3 sequence reads: CASSELGRVDYGYTF. DNA of the CDR3: TGTGCCAGCAGTGAGTTAGGCAGGGTGGACTATGGCTACACCTTC.

The chain couples TRBV19 to TRBJ1-1, with TRBD1 matching 7 bases. With V trimmed by 4 bases and J by 1 base, 6 bases remained unmatched. Germline loops: CDR1 LNHDA, CDR2 SQIVND (reference sequence). The CDR3 loop spans 15 amino acids. The CDR3 protein is CASSRTGVGNTEAFF. The DNA for the CDR3 is TGTGCCAGTAGTAGGACAGGAGTGGGGAACACTGAAGCTTTCTTT.

Concerning this clone: This sample also contains other DNA sequences that code for the same CDR3. V gene TRBV28 combines with J gene TRBJ1-1; 7 bases agree with TRBD1. Trimming cost V 6 bases and J 5 bases; bases outside gene matches: 6. Germline V lookup: CDR1 MDHEN, CDR2 SYDVKM. The CDR3 runs 13 residues. The CDR3 reads CASSRDRVTEAFF. In DNA form, the CDR3 reads TGTGCCAGCAGCCGAGACAGGGTTACTGAAGCTTTCTTT. The full variable domain, completed using reference TRBV28 and TRBJ1-1, is DVKVTQSSRYLVKRTGEKVFLECVQDMDHENMFWYRQDPGLGLRLIYFSYDVKMKEKGDIPEGYSVSREKKERFSLILESASTNQTSMYLCASSRDRVTEAFFGQGTRLTVV.

This clone was recorded only once. The chain carries TRBV5-1 and TRBJ2-7; 10 positions agree with TRBD2. Trimming at V came to 4 bases and at J to 2 bases, leaving 6 bases not matched to a gene. Germline V gene sequence: CDR1 SGHRS, CDR2 YFSETQ. The CDR3 length is 15 residues. The CDR3 DNA is TGCGCCAGCAGCAGCCGTAGCGGGGGGCCCTACGAGCAGTACTTC. It is translated as CASSSRSGGPYEQYF.

CDR3 sequence: CASRAFDRRETQYF. The CDR3 bases are TGTGCCAGCAGGGCTTTCGACAGGAGGGAGACCCAGTACTTC. This chain joins TRBV5-6 and TRBJ2-5; the D gene is possibly TRBD1 (6 bases). Germline assignment: CDR1 SGHDT and CDR2 YYEEEE. The CDR3 sequence is 14 residues long. V shed 5 bases and J shed 5 bases, with 16 bases lying between them.

The chain joins TRBV11-2 to TRBJ2-1; D is perhaps TRBD2 (5 bases). The CDR3 has 14 amino acids. Germline V gene data show CDR1 as SGHAT and CDR2 as FQNNGV. The germline V and J ends were trimmed by 0 bases and 5 bases, with 8 bases remaining between them. The CDR3 nucleotides are TGTGCCAGCAGCTTAGAAGCGGTTAACAATGAGCAGTTCTTC. This sequence encodes CASSLEAVNNEQFF.